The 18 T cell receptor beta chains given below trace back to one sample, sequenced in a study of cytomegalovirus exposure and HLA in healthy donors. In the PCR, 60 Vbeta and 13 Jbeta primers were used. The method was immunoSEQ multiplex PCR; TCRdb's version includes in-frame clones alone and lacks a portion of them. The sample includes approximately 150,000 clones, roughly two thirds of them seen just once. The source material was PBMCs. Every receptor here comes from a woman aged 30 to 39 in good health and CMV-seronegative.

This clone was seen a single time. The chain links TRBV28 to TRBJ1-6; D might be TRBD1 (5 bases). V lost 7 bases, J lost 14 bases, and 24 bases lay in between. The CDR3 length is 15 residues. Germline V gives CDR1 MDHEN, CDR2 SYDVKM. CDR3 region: CASTVMSGTSLSLHF. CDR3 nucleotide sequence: TGTGCCAGCACCGTCATGAGCGGGACCAGTTTATCCCTCCACTTT.

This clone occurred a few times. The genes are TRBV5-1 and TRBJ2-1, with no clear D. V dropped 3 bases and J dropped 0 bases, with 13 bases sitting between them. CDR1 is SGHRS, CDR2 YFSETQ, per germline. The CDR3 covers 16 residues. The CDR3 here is CASSSPRLSSYNEQFF. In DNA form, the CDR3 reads TGCGCCAGCAGCTCCCCCAGACTTAGCTCCTACAATGAGCAGTTCTTC.

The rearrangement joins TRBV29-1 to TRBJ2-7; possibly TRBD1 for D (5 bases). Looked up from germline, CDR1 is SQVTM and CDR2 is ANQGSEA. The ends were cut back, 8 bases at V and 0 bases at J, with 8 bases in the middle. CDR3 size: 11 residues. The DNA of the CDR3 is TGCAGCATACAGGACTCCTACGAGCAGTACTTC. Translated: CSIQDSYEQYF.

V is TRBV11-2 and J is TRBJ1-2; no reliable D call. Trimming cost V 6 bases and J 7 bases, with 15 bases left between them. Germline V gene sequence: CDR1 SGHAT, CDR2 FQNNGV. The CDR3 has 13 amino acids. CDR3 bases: TGTGCCAGCAGTTCCAGCGGCGGGAGTGGCTACACCTTC. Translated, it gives CASSSSGGSGYTF.

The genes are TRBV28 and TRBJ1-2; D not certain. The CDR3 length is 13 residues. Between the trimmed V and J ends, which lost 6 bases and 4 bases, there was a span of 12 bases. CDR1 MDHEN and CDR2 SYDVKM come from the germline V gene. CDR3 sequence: CASSLGGPYGYTF. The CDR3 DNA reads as TGTGCCAGCAGCTTGGGAGGGCCCTATGGCTACACCTTC.

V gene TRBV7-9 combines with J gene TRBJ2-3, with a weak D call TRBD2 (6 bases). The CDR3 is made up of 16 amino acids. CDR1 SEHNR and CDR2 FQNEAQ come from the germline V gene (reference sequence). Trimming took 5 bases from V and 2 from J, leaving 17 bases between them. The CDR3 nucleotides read TGTGCCAGCAGCCTCGAAAGCGGCGGGACCACAGATACGCAGTATTTT. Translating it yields CASSLESGGTTDTQYF.

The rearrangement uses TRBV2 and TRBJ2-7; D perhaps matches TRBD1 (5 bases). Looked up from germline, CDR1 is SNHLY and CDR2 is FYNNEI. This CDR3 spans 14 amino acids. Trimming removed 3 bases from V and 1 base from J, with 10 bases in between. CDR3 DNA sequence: TGTGCCAGCAGTGATAAGGGGTTTTCCTACGAGCAGTACTTC. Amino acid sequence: CASSDKGFSYEQYF.

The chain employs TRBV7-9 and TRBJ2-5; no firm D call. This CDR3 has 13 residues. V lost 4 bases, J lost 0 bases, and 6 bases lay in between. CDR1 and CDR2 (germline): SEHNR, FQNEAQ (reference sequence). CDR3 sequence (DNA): TGTGCCAGCAGCTCCGGGTACCAAGAGACCCAGTACTTC. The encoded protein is CASSSGYQETQYF. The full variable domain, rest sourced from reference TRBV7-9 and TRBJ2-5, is DTGVSQNPRHKITKRGQNVTFRCDPISEHNRLYWYRQTLGQGPEFLTYFQNEAQLEKSRLLSDRFSAERPKGSFSTLEIQRTEQGDSAMYLCASSSGYQETQYFGPGTRLLVL.

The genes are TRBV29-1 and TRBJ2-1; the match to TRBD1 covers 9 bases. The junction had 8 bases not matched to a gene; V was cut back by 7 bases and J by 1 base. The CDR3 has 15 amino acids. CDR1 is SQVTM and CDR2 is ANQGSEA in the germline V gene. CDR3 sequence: CSAKLQGASYNEQFF. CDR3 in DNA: TGCAGCGCTAAACTACAGGGGGCATCCTACAATGAGCAGTTCTTC.

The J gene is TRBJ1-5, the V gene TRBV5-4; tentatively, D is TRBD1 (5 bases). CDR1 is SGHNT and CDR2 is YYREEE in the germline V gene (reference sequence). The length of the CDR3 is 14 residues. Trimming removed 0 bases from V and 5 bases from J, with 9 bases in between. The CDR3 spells CASSLGGGDQPQHF. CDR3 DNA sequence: TGTGCCAGCAGCTTGGGCGGGGGGGATCAGCCCCAGCATTTT.

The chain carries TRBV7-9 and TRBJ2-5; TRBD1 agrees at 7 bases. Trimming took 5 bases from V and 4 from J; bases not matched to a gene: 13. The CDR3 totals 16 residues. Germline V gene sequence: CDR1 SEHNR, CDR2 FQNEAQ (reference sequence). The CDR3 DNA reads TGTGCCAGCAGCCCGAGGACAGGAAAGAGGCGAGAGACCCAGTACTTC. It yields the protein CASSPRTGKRRETQYF. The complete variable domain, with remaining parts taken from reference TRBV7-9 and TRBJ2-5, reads DTGVSQNPRHKITKRGQNVTFRCDPISEHNRLYWYRQTLGQGPEFLTYFQNEAQLEKSRLLSDRFSAERPKGSFSTLEIQRTEQGDSAMYLCASSPRTGKRRETQYFGPGTRLLVL.

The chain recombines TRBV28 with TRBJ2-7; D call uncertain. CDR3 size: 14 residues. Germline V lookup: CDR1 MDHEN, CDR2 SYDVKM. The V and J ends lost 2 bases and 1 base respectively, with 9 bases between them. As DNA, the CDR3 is TGTGCCAGCAGTTTAGTGTACAAGTCCTACGAGCAGTACTTC. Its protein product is CASSLVYKSYEQYF. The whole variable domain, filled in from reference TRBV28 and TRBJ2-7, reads DVKVTQSSRYLVKRTGEKVFLECVQDMDHENMFWYRQDPGLGLRLIYFSYDVKMKEKGDIPEGYSVSREKKERFSLILESASTNQTSMYLCASSLVYKSYEQYFGPGTRLTVT.

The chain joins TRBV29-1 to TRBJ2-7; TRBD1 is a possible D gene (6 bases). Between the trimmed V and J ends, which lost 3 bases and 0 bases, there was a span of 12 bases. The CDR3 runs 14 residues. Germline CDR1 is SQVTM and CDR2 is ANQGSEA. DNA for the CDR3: TGCAGCGTTGAGAAGGGGGTTAACTCCTACGAGCAGTACTTC. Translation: CSVEKGVNSYEQYF.

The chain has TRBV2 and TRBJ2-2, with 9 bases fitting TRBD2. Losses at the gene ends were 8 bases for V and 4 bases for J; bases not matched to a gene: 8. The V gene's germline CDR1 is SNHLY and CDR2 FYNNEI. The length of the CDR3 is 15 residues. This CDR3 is CASRLAGVGTGELFF. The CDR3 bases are TGTGCCAGCCGTTTAGCGGGAGTGGGCACCGGGGAGCTGTTTTTT.

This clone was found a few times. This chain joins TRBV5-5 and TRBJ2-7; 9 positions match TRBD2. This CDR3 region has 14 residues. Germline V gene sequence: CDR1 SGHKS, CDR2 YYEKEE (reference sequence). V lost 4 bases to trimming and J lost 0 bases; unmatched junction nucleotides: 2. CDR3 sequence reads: CASSISGGSYEQYF. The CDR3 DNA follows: TGTGCCAGCAGCATTAGCGGGGGCTCCTACGAGCAGTACTTC.

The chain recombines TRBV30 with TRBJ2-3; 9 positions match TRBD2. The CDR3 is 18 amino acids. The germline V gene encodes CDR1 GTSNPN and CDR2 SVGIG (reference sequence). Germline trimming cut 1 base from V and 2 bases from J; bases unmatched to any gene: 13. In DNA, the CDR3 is TGTGCCTGGAGTGGATTAGCGGGAGTACGGCGGAACACAGATACGCAGTATTTT. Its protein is CAWSGLAGVRRNTDTQYF.

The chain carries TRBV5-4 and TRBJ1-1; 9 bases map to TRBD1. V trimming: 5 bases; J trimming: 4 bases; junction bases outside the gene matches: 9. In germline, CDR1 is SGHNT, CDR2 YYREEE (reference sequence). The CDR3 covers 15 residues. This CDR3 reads CASRTFRDRVTEAFF. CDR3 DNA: TGTGCCAGCAGAACTTTCCGGGACAGGGTCACTGAAGCTTTCTTT.

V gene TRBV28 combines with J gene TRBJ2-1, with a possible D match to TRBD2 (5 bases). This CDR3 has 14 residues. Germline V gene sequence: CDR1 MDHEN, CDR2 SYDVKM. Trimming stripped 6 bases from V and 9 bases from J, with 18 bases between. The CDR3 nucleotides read TGTGCCAGCAGGCCGAAACTAGTTTCGGGTGAGCAGTTCTTC. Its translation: CASRPKLVSGEQFF.